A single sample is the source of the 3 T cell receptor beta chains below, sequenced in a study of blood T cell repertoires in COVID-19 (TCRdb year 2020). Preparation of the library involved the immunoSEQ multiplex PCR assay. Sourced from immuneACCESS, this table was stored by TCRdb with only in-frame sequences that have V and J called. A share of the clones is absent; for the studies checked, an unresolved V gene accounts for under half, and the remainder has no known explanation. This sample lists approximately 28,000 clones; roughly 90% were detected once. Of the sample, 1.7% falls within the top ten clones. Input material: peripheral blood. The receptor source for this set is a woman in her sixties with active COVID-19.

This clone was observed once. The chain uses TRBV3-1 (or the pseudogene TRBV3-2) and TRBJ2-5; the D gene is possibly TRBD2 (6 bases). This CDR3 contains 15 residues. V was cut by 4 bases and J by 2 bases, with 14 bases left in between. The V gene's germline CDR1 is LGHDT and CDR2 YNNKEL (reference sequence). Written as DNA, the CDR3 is TGTGCCAGCAGCCGACGCCTCGGGGGACAAGAGACCCAGTACTTC. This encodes CASSRRLGGQETQYF.

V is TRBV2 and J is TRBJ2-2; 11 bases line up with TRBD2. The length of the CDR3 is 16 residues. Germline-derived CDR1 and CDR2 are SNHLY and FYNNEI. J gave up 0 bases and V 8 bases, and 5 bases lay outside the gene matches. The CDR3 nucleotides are TGTGCCAGCCCCAGGACTAGCGGGCCGAACACCGGGGAGCTGTTTTTT. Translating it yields CASPRTSGPNTGELFF.

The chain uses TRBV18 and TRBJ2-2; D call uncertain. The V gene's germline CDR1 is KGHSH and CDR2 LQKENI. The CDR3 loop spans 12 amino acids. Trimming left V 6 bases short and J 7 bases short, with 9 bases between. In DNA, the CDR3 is TGTGCCAGCTCTCCCTCCCTCGGGGAGCTGTTTTTT. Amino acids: CASSPSLGELFF.